This T cell receptor beta chain was profiled in a study of T cells in Graves' hyperthyroidism and ophthalmopathy (dated by TCRdb to the late 2010s). In the study overall: Peripheral blood was sampled at the time of initial diagnosis, prior to any treatment. Whether ophthalmopathy could be predicted prospectively was tested in an independent validation cohort made up of approximately 19 hyperthyroidism patients plus 17 patients who later progressed to ophthalmopathy. In about 6 Graves' hyperthyroidism patients, the study also compared T-cell repertoires from thyroid tissue with T-cell repertoires from blood. The paper describes TCR Vbeta CDR3 sequencing of 140 or so peripheral blood samples, made up of 43 ophthalmopathy patients, roughly 72 hyperthyroidism patients and roughly 17 progressor patients. The 90 to 100 discovery patients were randomly divided into training and test sets at a 7:3 ratio. After blood sampling, hyperthyroidism patients were treated with methimazole at a starting dose of 30 mg daily, and ophthalmopathy patients were treated with high-dose intravenous methylprednisolone. A discovery cohort of 95 to 100 patients, fewer than 50 with Graves' ophthalmopathy and 57 with stable Graves' hyperthyroidism, was used to find distinguishing TCR V-J signatures. General findings and caveats noted by the study authors: In validation, progression to ophthalmopathy was predicted by the model with 70% to 71% sensitivity and 72% to 85% specificity, a median of approximately 6.5 months before onset. Ophthalmopathy was separated from stable hyperthyroidism by a 13 V-J signature model, with roughly 88% sensitivity and approximately 81% specificity obtained in cross-validation and 80%/75% obtained in testing. No statistical method was used to set the sample size in advance, and investigators knew the group allocation. Blood samples also contained most of the expanded thyroid clonotypes (frequency above 0.001), which suggests that blood repertoires may reflect thyroid immune responses.

With respect to this clonotype: Its binding antigen is unknown. Since a much larger clone is just one base distant, this may be a read error.

The TCR beta CDR3 regions were amplified from the RNA transcripts. A first-round RT-PCR of the TCR CDR3 used the HTBI primer set with the Qiagen OneStep RT-PCR kit. Libraries were constructed in a second round of multiplex PCR, after which size selection and purification were performed. Sequencing of the libraries was done on an Illumina HiSeq2000 using paired-end 100 bp reads. On the authors' methods: SOAPnuke was used to process the raw data, removing reads that contained adapters or uncalled bases, had a mean Phred below 15, or lacked an exact match to the constant primer or identifier. High-quality paired reads were merged with COPE v1.2.5, and unique nucleotide sequences were defined as clonotypes. MiTCR v1.1 was used to align the clonotypes against IMGT TRBV, TRBD and TRBJ reference segments. The analysis was restricted to V-J combinations with a frequency above 0.0001, which together covered approximately 99% of the repertoires. A TCS score was defined as the ratio of F50 (clonal expansion) to E x V (chaos), with BLOSUM62-based TCRdist applied between CDR3 peptides within each V-J. Welch's t-statistics and random forest reduced some 510 V-J features to under 15, which were used in a naive Bayes classifier (R e1071). Using fastp trimming at Q25 and MiXCR clonotype assembly, TCRdb reanalyzed the public sequencing data and kept in-frame beta chains. One record per CDR3 amino acid sequence lists the most common genes and DNA. Here the V and J calls rest on TCRdb's processing, not on the authors' analysis. This sample gives around 700,000 distinct CDR3 sequences in total; about 19% of them show up just once. The ten largest clones add up to over 15% of the sample.

CDR3 length: 12 amino acids, cysteine to phenylalanine. CDR3 DNA is the only sequence kept; it has 36 bases, read in frame from the first base. V was cut back by 3 bases and J by 6 bases, leaving a gap of 11 bases between them. CDR1 and CDR2 were assigned from the germline V gene (reference sequence) as DFQATT and SNEGSKA. Hyperthyroidism patients were newly diagnosed, had a disease duration of under 2 months, and were aged 18 to 65 years. Any patient with an uncontrolled infection, another autoimmune disease, pregnancy or lactation was excluded. Diagnoses relied on clinical symptoms, serum thyroxine and TRAb, thyroid ultrasound and orbital computed tomography. Blood from progressor patients was collected at the time of first diagnosis with hyperthyroidism, before any ophthalmopathy symptoms had appeared. PBMCs were separated from roughly 10 ml of fresh peripheral blood using Ficoll-Paque density gradient centrifugation. Progressor patients were initially diagnosed with Graves' hyperthyroidism and developed ophthalmopathy during follow-up. Total RNA was extracted using Trizol reagent, and RNA quality was assessed on an Agilent 2100 Bioanalyzer.

The specimen was blood. The chain is made from TRBV20-1 and TRBJ1-2; D gene: possibly TRBD1, on 5 matching bases. This clonotype was obtained from a woman aged 45 to 65 with Graves' hyperthyroidism that later progressed to Graves' ophthalmopathy. The CDR3 corresponds to CSASPGNHGYTF. The sequence in DNA is TGCAGTGCTAGCCCAGGGAACCATGGCTACACCTTC.